What follows are 14 T cell receptor beta chains derived from one specimen sequenced in a study of beta chain features in type 1 diabetes. Overall study results and limits: A moderate, significant TCRB CDR3 shortening appeared in type 1 diabetes across four CD4+ subsets.

Expressed TCRB transcripts were sequenced, since all the RNA that had been isolated was reverse transcribed. TCRdb's table, derived via immunoSEQ multiplex PCR, lists solely in-frame clones and lacks some. The data show over 200,000 clones, with 9.5% to 13% seen just once and approximately 0.015% held by the top ten. Their recognized antigens are unknown. The specimen was naive CD4+ T cells from blood. Source of these receptors: a young man with type 1 diabetes.

About this clone itself: Other nucleotide sequences from this sample produce the same CDR3. V and J are TRBV4-2 and TRBJ1-1; D is possibly TRBD1 (5 bases). CDR3 size: 17 residues. V lost 3 bases to trimming and J lost 1 base, with 18 bases between them. In germline, CDR1 is LGHNA, CDR2 YNFKEQ. CDR3 in DNA: TGTGCCAGCAGCCATCTTAACGGAGGGGAGGCGAACACTGAAGCTTTCTTT. It specifies CASSHLNGGEANTEAFF.

This clone was seen a few times. The chain couples TRBV5-4 to TRBJ1-2, with TRBD1 matching over 7 bases. V was clipped by 4 bases and J by 8 bases; unmatched bases: 11. Germline V CDR1 and CDR2: SGHNT, YYREEE (reference sequence). This CDR3 is built from 14 residues. CDR3 protein: CASSPGGQGGGYTF. The CDR3 nucleotides read TGTGCCAGCAGCCCAGGGGGGCAGGGGGGAGGCTACACCTTC.

This clone was observed a few times. The chain uses TRBV9 and TRBJ2-7, with a possible D match to TRBD1 (6 bases). Germline values: CDR1 SGDLS, CDR2 YYNGEE. CDR3 size: 14 residues. Trimming pared 4 bases from V and 4 bases from J, leaving 15 bases between. The CDR3 coding sequence is TGTGCCAGCAGCCCTAACGGACAGCTTTACGAGCAGTACTTC. This sequence encodes CASSPNGQLYEQYF.

This clone was counted only a few times. The V gene is TRBV9, the J gene TRBJ2-1; no clear D. Germline V gene sequence: CDR1 SGDLS, CDR2 YYNGEE. The CDR3 loop spans 11 amino acids. The V end lost 0 bases, the J end lost 10 bases, and 5 bases lay between the germline ends. CDR3 nucleotides: TGTGCCAGCAGCGTAGGCGTGGAGCAGTTCTTC. It is translated as CASSVGVEQFF.

This clone was counted a few times. The rearrangement uses TRBV5-1 and TRBJ2-6; maybe TRBD1 (5 bases). The germline CDR1 and CDR2 sequences are SGHRS and YFSETQ. Trimming left V 5 bases short and J 1 base short, with 7 bases between. This CDR3 region has 14 residues. As DNA, the CDR3 is TGCGCCAGCAGAAGGGGTTCTGGGGCCAACGTCCTGACTTTC. Protein sequence: CASRRGSGANVLTF.

The chain couples TRBV10-3 to TRBJ2-3; TRBD2 matches 9 bases. The CDR3 has 15 amino acids. With 4 bases clipped from V and 4 bases from J, the junction kept 6 bases outside the gene matches. Germline V gene sequence: CDR1 ENHRY, CDR2 SYGVKD. The CDR3 DNA sequence: TGTGCCATCAGTGGGAGACTAGCGGACTCAGATACGCAGTATTTT. This translates into CAISGRLADSDTQYF.

This clone was found a few times. The rearrangement joins TRBV2 to TRBJ2-2, with 10 positions matching TRBD2. From germline, CDR1 is SNHLY and CDR2 FYNNEI. The V and J ends lost 7 bases and 3 bases, in that order; junction bases with no gene match: 2. The CDR3 is made up of 14 amino acids. In DNA form, the CDR3 reads TGTGCCAGCAAACTAGCGGGGTACACCGGGGAGCTGTTTTTT. This encodes CASKLAGYTGELFF.

This clone was seen a handful of times. The identical CDR3 is also encoded by other nucleotide sequences in the sample. This sequence joins TRBV5-6 and TRBJ2-5; the match to TRBD2 covers 7 bases. Losses at the gene ends were 1 base for V and 5 bases for J; bases not matched to a gene: 2. The CDR3 contains 13 residues. CDR1 is SGHDT, CDR2 YYEEEE, per germline. The DNA of the CDR3 is TGTGCCAGCAGCTTGTTCGGGGGGGAGACCCAGTACTTC. Translation gives CASSLFGGETQYF.

This sequence joins TRBV29-1 and TRBJ1-2; D is unresolved. The CDR3 has 14 amino acids. Germline V gene data show CDR1 as SQVTM and CDR2 as ANQGSEA. V lost 6 bases and J 0 bases, leaving 14 bases between the germline ends. The DNA of the CDR3 is TGCAGCGTCGCCCCGGGAGTTACTAACTATGGCTACACCTTC. It yields the protein CSVAPGVTNYGYTF.

This clone has only a few counts. The V and J genes are TRBV9 and TRBJ2-1, with TRBD2 identical over 8 bases. This CDR3 is built from 15 residues. Germline trimming cut 3 bases from V and 2 bases from J; bases unmatched to any gene: 4. Germline-derived CDR1 and CDR2 are SGDLS and YYNGEE. The CDR3 sequence is CASSEAGAAYNEQFF. Written as DNA, the CDR3 is TGTGCCAGCAGCGAAGCGGGGGCGGCCTACAATGAGCAGTTCTTC.

As DNA, the CDR3 is TGTGCCAGTAGTTCACAGGGGAGGCGCAATCAGCCCCAGCATTTT. Translation gives CASSSQGRRNQPQHF. J is TRBJ1-5 and V is TRBV19; 7 positions agree with TRBD1. The CDR3 has 15 residues. The V and J ends lost 5 bases and 2 bases, in that order; junction bases with no gene match: 6. Germline loops: CDR1 LNHDA, CDR2 SQIVND (reference sequence).

This clone occurred a few times. The chain employs TRBV2 and TRBJ2-1; tentatively, D is TRBD2 (5 bases). The CDR3 has 13 residues. Germline values: CDR1 SNHLY, CDR2 FYNNEI. The V end lost 6 bases, the J end lost 7 bases, and 13 bases lay between the germline ends. CDR3 loop: CASRRERGNEQFF. CDR3 bases: TGTGCCAGCAGAAGGGAGCGAGGGAATGAGCAGTTCTTC.

V and J are TRBV6-5 and TRBJ2-6, with a tentative D call TRBD1 (5 bases). The germline V gene encodes CDR1 MNHEY and CDR2 SVGAGI. With 2 bases removed from V and 3 bases from J, the gap between germline ends came to 8 bases. The CDR3 is 15 residues long. Written as DNA, the CDR3 is TGTGCCAGCAGTTACGGGGCTGGTGGGGCCAACGTCCTGACTTTC. Its translation: CASSYGAGGANVLTF.

The V call is TRBV28, the J call TRBJ1-2; TRBD1 matches 7 bases. Trimming at V came to 8 bases and at J to 2 bases, leaving 11 bases not matched to a gene. Germline V CDR1 and CDR2: MDHEN, SYDVKM. The CDR3 consists of 15 residues. The CDR3 reads CASVKGQIKNYGYTF. The CDR3 DNA sequence: TGTGCCAGCGTTAAGGGACAGATAAAAAACTATGGCTACACCTTC.